This entry is about one T cell receptor beta chain. Only in-frame clones appear in the TCRdb table, and some are missing; sequencing was by immunoSEQ multiplex PCR. The sample yields 2 million or so clones, 85% to 95% seen once. The data derive from a study of shared clonotypes between healthy human individuals. The CDR3 is 15 amino acids. The V end lost 0 bases, the J end lost 3 bases, and 11 bases lay between the germline ends. Germline-derived CDR1 and CDR2 are SGDLS and YYNGEE. CD4+ cell separation produced CD45RA+ naive and CD45RA-negative memory subsets. This TCR came from a man aged 18 to 35 in good health. Sequencing was performed on naive CD4+ T cells sorted from blood. Subset reported: CD45RA+ positively selected. V and J are TRBV9 and TRBJ2-3; no reliable D call. The CDR3 loop reads CASSVEGTLTDTQYF. For the CDR3, the DNA is TGTGCCAGCAGCGTAGAAGGTACTCTTACAGATACGCAGTATTTT.